These T cell receptor beta chains were read from a single sample in a study of control samples from healthy donors and cancer patients. Some clones are missing from TCRdb's copy, which holds only in-frame ones; the method was immunoSEQ multiplex PCR. Here the sample spans about 86,000 clones, less than 90% being singletons. The sequenced sample consisted of PBMCs. The receptors shown here come from a woman between 45 and 65 years old with colorectal cancer. The CDR3 runs from the conserved cysteine through the conserved F or W. Rows give clone size only sometimes, using once, few, many, or a class for an expanded clone.

cdr3_aa	clone_size	v_call	j_call
CAISETGRENQPQHF	NA	TRBV10-3	TRBJ1-5
CAWRRDRPYGYTF	few	TRBV30	TRBJ1-2
CATSTGEFLSGANVLTF	NA	TRBV15	TRBJ2-6
CASSLVVGRLWETQYF	NA	TRBV5-6	TRBJ2-5
CASSEEALGTGELFF	NA	TRBV2	TRBJ2-2
CASSLAQETQYF	NA	TRBV7-2	TRBJ2-5
CASSFGRSSYNEQFF	NA	TRBV11-1	TRBJ2-1
CSLRGETQYF	NA	TRBV20-1	TRBJ2-5
CASSVALRHSSDEQFF	NA	TRBV9	TRBJ2-1
CASSLEAVFSGNTIYF	NA	TRBV5-5	TRBJ1-3
CASSQVYGYGDQPQHF	NA	TRBV4-2	TRBJ1-5
CASSGTPTGEQFF	NA	TRBV6-5	TRBJ2-1
CACQAAGGGNEQFF	NA	TRBV10-3	TRBJ2-1
CASSLGGPQPQHF	NA	TRBV2	TRBJ1-5
CASKRTGNTEAFF	NA	TRBV7-2	TRBJ1-1
CASKGDRRLNQPQHF	NA	TRBV19	TRBJ1-5
CASSLGGQGNSGEAFF	NA	TRBV7-6	TRBJ1-1
CASSLNPNTGELFF	many	TRBV7-9	TRBJ2-2
CASSSTPNYGYTF	NA	TRBV7-2	TRBJ1-2
CASSIGRGGKTYNEQFF	NA	TRBV19	TRBJ2-1
CASRKDPAGAEAFF	NA	TRBV5-6	TRBJ1-1
CASSVLSATGDTDTQYF	NA	TRBV9	TRBJ2-3
CASSLYGYNEQFF	NA	TRBV28	TRBJ2-1
CSANTRGEQFF	NA	TRBV20-1	TRBJ2-1
CATLGQDYGYTF	NA	TRBV10-3	TRBJ1-2
CASRMETSGGLELFF	NA	TRBV5-1	TRBJ2-2
CASSSIEGADNSPLHF	few	TRBV19	TRBJ1-6
CASSYGGQGTSPLHF	once	TRBV6-5	TRBJ1-6
CASSHNPGSNNEQFF	NA	TRBV3-1/TRBV3-2	TRBJ2-1